The rows below give T cell receptor beta chains drawn from one sample of a study of shared T cell receptors in the human thymus. Clones were sequenced by immunoSEQ multiplex PCR, and TCRdb holds only the in-frame ones, with some missing. The sample holds 700,000 or so clones; approximately 85% are singletons and the top ten take over 0.008%. These data also featured in a second study, about human thymus T cells.

Sequencing input: thymocytes. The receptors derive from a girl in the first two years of life with a congenital heart defect. Both conserved end residues are part of each CDR3. D genes are given only for firm matches. Size tells how often a clone was seen (once, few, many) or the class of an expanded clone, and some rows leave it out.

CDR3aa,CDR3nt,v_gene,len,j_gene,abundance,d_gene
CASSIRDRDNTDTQYF,TGTGCCAGCAGTATCCGGGACAGGGATAACACAGATACGCAGTATTTT,TRBV7-2,16,TRBJ2-3,-,TRBD1
CSTKTEAFF,TGCAGTACAAAGACAGAAGCTTTCTTT,TRBV20-1,9,TRBJ1-1,once,-
CASSHIYRATNEKLFF,TGCGCCAGCAGCCACATATACAGGGCGACTAATGAAAAACTGTTTTTT,TRBV4-1,16,TRBJ1-4,-,-
CASSERLQGANEQYF,TGTGCCAGCAGTGAAAGGTTGCAGGGTGCCAACGAGCAGTACTTC,TRBV6-1,15,TRBJ2-7,once,-
CASSIMGGEAKNIQYF,TGTGCCAGTAGTATTATGGGGGGAGAGGCCAAAAACATTCAGTACTTC,TRBV19,16,TRBJ2-4,-,-
CASSYKRQGYGYTF,TGTGCCAGCAGTTATAAGAGGCAGGGATATGGCTACACCTTC,TRBV6-5,14,TRBJ1-2,-,-
CASSQDRHQGVVYEQYF,TGCGCCAGCAGCCAAGACCGCCACCAGGGGGTGGTTTACGAGCAGTACTTC,TRBV4-1,17,TRBJ2-7,-,TRBD1
CASRNPHQGEGTEAFF,TGTGCCAGCAGGAACCCCCATCAGGGGGAAGGCACTGAAGCTTTCTTT,TRBV7-8,16,TRBJ1-1,-,TRBD1
CASSPQETQYF,TGTGCCAGCAGCCCACAAGAGACCCAGTACTTC,TRBV7-2,11,TRBJ2-5,-,-
CASSQEQGDNSPLHF,TGCGCCAGCAGCCAAGAGCAGGGTGATAATTCACCCCTCCACTTT,TRBV4-1,15,TRBJ1-6,-,-
CASSLRDYGYTF,TGTGCCAGCAGCCTCAGGGACTATGGCTACACCTTC,TRBV5-6,12,TRBJ1-2,-,-
CAWSLYSRAPPEAFF,TGTGCCTGGAGTTTGTACAGCAGGGCCCCTCCCGAAGCTTTCTTT,TRBV30,15,TRBJ1-1,-,-
CASSFQLDGWRVPYEQYF,TGTGCCAGCAGCTTCCAACTTGACGGCTGGCGGGTCCCCTACGAGCAGTACTTC,TRBV5-4,18,TRBJ2-7,-,-